This paragraph covers one T cell receptor (beta chain) sequence. Its antigen is as yet unknown. The junction does not match germline at one end; this may be a read error. This entry is derived from a study of blood T cells in healthy people across ages. A sample-barcoded 5' primer and a J-beta primer mix were used in a second PCR of roughly 7 to 11 cycles. TCRdb redid the calling of the 5' RACE reads with MiXCR, one entry per CDR3 protein. The sample holds about 640,000 distinct CDR3 sequences, under 65% seen once. Notes on the study in general: Per-million-T-cell TCR beta diversity fell roughly linearly with age. The study lacked donor CMV status, which possibly confounded expanded clonotype changes.

CDR3 length equals 14 residues. CDR1 and CDR2 from the germline V gene are DFQATT and SNEGSKA (reference sequence). This chain links TRBV20-1 with TRBJ2-3, with D possibly being TRBD1 (5 bases). The sample taken for sequencing was blood. This receptor was taken from a man between 60 and 75 years old in good health. CDR3 protein: CSANSRQGTGTQYF. The CDR3 DNA is TGCAGTGCTAACTCCAGGCAGGGCACAGGTACGCAGTATTTT.